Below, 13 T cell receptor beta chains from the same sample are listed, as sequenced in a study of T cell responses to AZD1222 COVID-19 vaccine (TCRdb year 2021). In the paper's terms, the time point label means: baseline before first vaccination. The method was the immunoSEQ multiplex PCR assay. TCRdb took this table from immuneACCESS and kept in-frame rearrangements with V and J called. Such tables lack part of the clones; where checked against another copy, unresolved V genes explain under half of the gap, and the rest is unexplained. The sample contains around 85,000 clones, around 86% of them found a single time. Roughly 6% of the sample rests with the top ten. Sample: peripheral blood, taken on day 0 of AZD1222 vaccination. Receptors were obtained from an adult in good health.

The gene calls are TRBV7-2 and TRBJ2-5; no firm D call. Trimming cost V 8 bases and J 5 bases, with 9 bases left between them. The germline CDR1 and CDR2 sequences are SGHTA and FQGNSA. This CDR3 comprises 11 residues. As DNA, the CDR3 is TGTGCCAGCGTAGGTGGGGAGACCCAGTACTTC. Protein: CASVGGETQYF.

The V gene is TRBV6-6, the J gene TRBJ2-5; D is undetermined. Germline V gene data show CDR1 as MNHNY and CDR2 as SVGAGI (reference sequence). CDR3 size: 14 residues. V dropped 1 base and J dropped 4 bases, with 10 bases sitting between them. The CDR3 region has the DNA TGTGCCAGCAGTTACTGGCAGCCCGGAGAGACCCAGTACTTC. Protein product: CASSYWQPGETQYF.

The CDR3 DNA reads TGTGCCAGCAGCTTAGAAGGGACCCTAGGGCGAGAGACCCAGTACTTC. This codes for CASSLEGTLGRETQYF. V gene TRBV7-2 combines with J gene TRBJ2-5; D could derive from TRBD1 or TRBD2 (5 bases each). The CDR3 has 16 residues. The germline gives CDR1 SGHTA, CDR2 FQGNSA. Trimming stripped 1 base from V and 4 bases from J, with 16 bases between.

CDR3 in DNA: TGTGCCAGCAGCAAAGGAAGGATGAACACTGAAGCTTTCTTT. As protein: CASSKGRMNTEAFF. The V call is TRBV21-1, the J call TRBJ1-1. TRBV21-1 is an annotated pseudogene. The CDR3 spans 14 residues.

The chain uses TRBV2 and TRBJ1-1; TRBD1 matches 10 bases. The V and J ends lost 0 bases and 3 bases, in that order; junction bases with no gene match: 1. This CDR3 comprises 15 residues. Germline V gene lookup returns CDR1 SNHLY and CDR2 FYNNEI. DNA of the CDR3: TGTGCCAGCAGTGAAGCGACAGGGGGCCACACTGAAGCTTTCTTT. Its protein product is CASSEATGGHTEAFF.

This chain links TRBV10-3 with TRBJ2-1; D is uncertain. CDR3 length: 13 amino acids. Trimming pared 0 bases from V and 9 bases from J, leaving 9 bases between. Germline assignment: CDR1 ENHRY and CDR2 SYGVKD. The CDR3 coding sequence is TGTGCCATCAGTGAGTCTGATAGGATTGAGCAGTTCTTC. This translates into CAISESDRIEQFF.

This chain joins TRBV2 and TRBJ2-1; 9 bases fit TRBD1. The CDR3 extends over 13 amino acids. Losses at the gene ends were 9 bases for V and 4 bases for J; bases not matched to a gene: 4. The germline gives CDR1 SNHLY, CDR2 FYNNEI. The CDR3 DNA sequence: TGTGCCAGGGGCGGACAGGGGTACAATGAGCAGTTCTTC. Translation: CARGGQGYNEQFF.

CDR3 sequence: CASSPPPGGEPQHF. As DNA, the CDR3 is TGTGCCAGCTCACCACCCCCAGGGGGTGAGCCCCAGCATTTT. The chain carries TRBV18 and TRBJ1-5; 7 nucleotides line up with TRBD1. Germline V CDR1 and CDR2: KGHSH, LQKENI. This CDR3 is 14 amino acids long. V shed 0 bases and J 8 bases; nucleotides not matched to a gene: 4.

CDR3 region: CASSPEDDSGSGYTF. The CDR3 DNA is TGTGCCAGCTCACCCGAGGACGACAGCGGGAGCGGCTACACCTTC. The rearrangement links TRBV18 to TRBJ1-2, with D possibly TRBD1 on 5 matching bases. The CDR3 spans 15 residues. From germline, CDR1 is KGHSH and CDR2 LQKENI. V was pared by 3 bases and J by 8 bases, with 19 bases between.

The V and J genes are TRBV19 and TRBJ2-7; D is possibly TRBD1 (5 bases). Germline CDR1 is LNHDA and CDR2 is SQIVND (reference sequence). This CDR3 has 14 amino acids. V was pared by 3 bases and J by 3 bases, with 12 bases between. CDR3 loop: CASSIRGRVYEQYF. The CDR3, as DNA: TGTGCCAGTAGTATTAGGGGCAGGGTCTACGAGCAGTACTTC.

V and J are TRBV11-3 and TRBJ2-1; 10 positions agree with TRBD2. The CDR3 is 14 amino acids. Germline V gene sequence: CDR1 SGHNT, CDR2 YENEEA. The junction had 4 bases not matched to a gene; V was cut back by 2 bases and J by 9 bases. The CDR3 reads CASSLLAGVGEQFF. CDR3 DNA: TGTGCCAGCAGCTTACTAGCGGGAGTGGGTGAGCAGTTCTTC.

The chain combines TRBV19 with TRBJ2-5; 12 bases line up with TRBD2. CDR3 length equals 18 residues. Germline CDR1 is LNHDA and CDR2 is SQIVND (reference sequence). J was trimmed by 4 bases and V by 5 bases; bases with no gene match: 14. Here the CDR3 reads CASSQTGTSGYRGETQYF. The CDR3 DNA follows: TGTGCCAGTAGTCAAACCGGGACTAGCGGGTATAGGGGAGAGACCCAGTACTTC.

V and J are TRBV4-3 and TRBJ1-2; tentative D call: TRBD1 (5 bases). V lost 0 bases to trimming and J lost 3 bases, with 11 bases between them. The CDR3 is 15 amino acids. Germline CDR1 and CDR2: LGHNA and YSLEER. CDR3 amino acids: CASSQDLRGDYGYTF. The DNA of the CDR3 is TGCGCCAGCAGCCAAGATCTCCGGGGCGACTATGGCTACACCTTC.